A single sample is the source of the 9 T cell receptor beta chains below, sequenced in a study of blood T cells in healthy people across ages. It was with a sample-barcoded 5' primer and a J-beta primer mix that a second PCR of roughly 6 to 11 cycles was run. TCRdb processed the 5' RACE reads anew with MiXCR; each CDR3 protein has one entry. In the table there are about 760,000 distinct CDR3 sequences, just over 55% of which are singletons. The sample consisted of blood. These receptor sequences come from a man aged 40-50 years in good health.

The chain has TRBV28 and TRBJ2-3, with D perhaps TRBD1 (6 bases). Trimming took off 7 bases at V and 3 bases at J, with 17 bases between the two ends. The germline V gene has CDR1 MDHEN and CDR2 SYDVKM. CDR3 length equals 15 residues. In DNA, the CDR3 is TGTGCCAGCAACCTACGACCAGGGGAGACAGATACGCAGTATTTT. Translated: CASNLRPGETDTQYF. The full variable domain, completed using reference TRBV28 and TRBJ2-3, is DVKVTQSSRYLVKRTGEKVFLECVQDMDHENMFWYRQDPGLGLRLIYFSYDVKMKEKGDIPEGYSVSREKKERFSLILESASTNQTSMYLCASNLRPGETDTQYFGPGTRLTVL.

The chain is built from TRBV20-1 and TRBJ2-1, with D perhaps TRBD2 (6 bases). Trimming took off 2 bases at V and 0 bases at J, with 14 bases between the two ends. This CDR3 is 16 amino acids long. Germline assignment: CDR1 DFQATT and CDR2 SNEGSKA (reference sequence). The CDR3 DNA follows: TGCAGTGCTAGAACCCGGGGGTTAAGCTCCTACAATGAGCAGTTCTTC. Translated: CSARTRGLSSYNEQFF.

This clonotype has just one count. The V gene is TRBV20-1, the J gene TRBJ2-7, with a possible D match to TRBD2 (7 bases). The closer fit of TRBJ2-5 to the DNA end suggests the J call may be wrong. The CDR3 covers 13 residues. CDR1 is DFQATT and CDR2 is SNEGSKA in the germline V gene (reference sequence). CDR3 bases: TGCAGTGCTCTTTTACAGGGAGGGGAGACCCAGTACTTC. The encoded protein is CSALLQGGETQYF.

This clonotype was counted once. The J gene is TRBJ2-1, the V gene TRBV3-1, with 9 nucleotides matching TRBD1. Germline CDR1 and CDR2: LGHDT and YNNKEL (reference sequence). With V trimmed by 0 bases and J by 12 bases, 9 bases remained unmatched. CDR3 length: 15 residues. CDR3 amino acids: CASSQEGQGLGRQFF. The CDR3 DNA reads as TGTGCCAGCAGCCAAGAGGGACAGGGTCTGGGTAGGCAGTTCTTC.

This chain joins TRBV7-3 and TRBJ2-5; 8 nucleotides agree with TRBD1. Trimming removed 6 bases from V and 5 bases from J; junction bases left unmatched: 14. Germline assignment: CDR1 SGHTA and CDR2 FQGTGA. CDR3 length: 16 residues. The CDR3 here is CASSRGDRGRSETQYF. CDR3 sequence (DNA): TGTGCCAGCAGTCGGGGCGACAGGGGAAGGTCGGAGACCCAGTACTTC.

The chain carries TRBV24-1 and TRBJ2-5, with D possibly being TRBD1 (5 bases). The germline V and J ends were trimmed by 4 bases and 1 base, with 12 bases remaining between them. Germline V CDR1 and CDR2: KGHDR, SFDVKD. The CDR3 runs 15 residues. The CDR3 DNA is TGTGCCACCAGTGAGGCCAAAGGGGTCCAAGAGACCCAGTACTTC. This gives the protein CATSEAKGVQETQYF.

The J gene is TRBJ2-2, the V gene TRBV4-2; no definite D call. V was shortened by 3 bases and J by 5 bases, with 7 bases between the two germline ends. In germline, CDR1 is LGHNA, CDR2 YNFKEQ. This CDR3 has 13 residues. DNA for the CDR3: TGTGCCAGCAGCCACGTCGATACCGGGGAGCTGTTTTTT. Encoded protein: CASSHVDTGELFF.

The rearrangement uses TRBV2 and TRBJ1-6; D call uncertain. CDR1 SNHLY and CDR2 FYNNEI come from the germline V gene. The ends were cut back, 7 bases at V and 6 bases at J, with 16 bases in the middle. The length of the CDR3 is 15 residues. CDR3 bases: TGTGCCAGCAATATCGTCGGACGCACTAATTCACCCCTCCACTTT. Its protein is CASNIVGRTNSPLHF.

The V gene is TRBV9, the J gene TRBJ1-1, with D uncertain. V dropped 1 base and J dropped 11 bases, with 21 bases sitting between them. Germline CDR1 is SGDLS and CDR2 is YYNGEE. This CDR3 spans 15 amino acids. CDR3 in amino acids: CASSVPYEGLNMAFF. The CDR3 nucleotides are TGTGCCAGCAGCGTACCGTATGAAGGCCTCAACATGGCTTTCTTT.